Sequencing of this T cell receptor (beta chain) was carried out in a study of cytomegalovirus exposure and HLA in healthy donors. Overall study results and limits: Cytomegalovirus-associated status was assigned to 164 TCR beta chains. Testing in vitro showed a few CMV-associated chains specific for CMV antigens. Reportedly, cytomegalovirus status was diagnosed with high sensitivity and specificity.

As concerns this clone: As yet, its antigen is unknown.

Assay: immunoSEQ multiplex PCR; the TCRdb copy retains only in-frame clones and omits some. This table has roughly 140,000 clones, about 91% appearing once. The receptor was derived from a woman aged 18-29 years in good health and CMV-seropositive. The sequencing input was PBMCs.

The CDR3 DNA sequence: TGCGCCAGCAGCCTCCCCGGGACAGGGCTCACAGATACGCAGTATTTT. The encoded protein is CASSLPGTGLTDTQYF. The chain joins TRBV5-1 to TRBJ2-3; 9 bases match TRBD1. Germline V CDR1 and CDR2: SGHRS, YFSETQ. After removal of 4 bases from V and 2 bases from J, the junction contained 8 bases not matched to a gene. The CDR3 spans 16 residues.